The 13 T cell receptor beta chains listed next were all sequenced from one sample in a study of T-cell reconstitution after alpha-beta-depleted transplantation in children. Unique molecular identifiers were used in preparing the TCRbeta library. TCRdb passed the PCR reads through MiXCR, listing each CDR3 protein once. The data hold hundreds of thousands of distinct CDR3 sequences, with 10% to 15% observed a single time. Specimen: PBMCs, mostly from graft donor cells, collected 360 days after TCRalphabeta/CD19-depleted stem cell transplant. These receptors came from a male patient between 5 and 17 years old who had a stem cell transplant for acute myeloid leukemia, so the T cells may come from the graft donor.

The chain carries TRBV20-1 and TRBJ2-7, with D unclear. The CDR3 runs to 12 residues. Germline V gives CDR1 DFQATT, CDR2 SNEGSKA (reference sequence). Trimming took 1 base from V and 3 from J, leaving 7 bases between them. The CDR3 region is CSARARFYEQYF. As DNA, the CDR3 is TGCAGTGCTAGAGCTAGGTTCTACGAGCAGTACTTC.

This clonotype appeared many times. The V gene is TRBV20-1, the J gene TRBJ2-7; D possibly corresponds to TRBD2 (5 bases). The CDR3 loop spans 12 amino acids. Trimming took 3 bases from V and 7 from J, leaving 13 bases between them. Germline CDR1 DFQATT, CDR2 SNEGSKA (reference sequence). For the CDR3, the DNA is TGCAGTGCTAGCGAGGGCGGGTTGGAGCAGTACTTC. It codes for CSASEGGLEQYF.

V usage is TRBV28 and J usage is TRBJ2-2; 7 bases agree with TRBD2. Germline V CDR1 and CDR2: MDHEN, SYDVKM. V trimming: 4 bases; J trimming: 2 bases; junction bases outside the gene matches: 7. The CDR3 runs 16 residues. CDR3 nucleotide sequence: TGTGCCAGCAGTTCCCGTGGGGGGGTTAACACCGGGGAGCTGTTTTTT. Translating gives CASSSRGGVNTGELFF.

In this sample, this clonotype turned up a few times. The J gene is TRBJ2-6, the V gene TRBV24-1; weak D call: TRBD2 (5 bases). CDR1 is KGHDR, CDR2 SFDVKD, per germline. CDR3 size: 18 residues. Trimming pared 3 bases from V and 0 bases from J, leaving 14 bases between. This CDR3 reads CATSDGPGSRSGANVLTF. The CDR3 DNA reads as TGTGCCACCAGTGATGGTCCGGGAAGTCGCTCTGGGGCCAACGTCCTGACTTTC.

The chain recombines TRBV27 with TRBJ2-1; TRBD2 matches 10 bases. V lost 5 bases, J lost 15 bases, and 4 bases stayed unmatched. CDR1 and CDR2 from the germline V gene are MNHEY and SMNVEV (reference sequence). The CDR3 is made up of 11 amino acids. In DNA form, the CDR3 reads TGTGCCAGCAGTGCGAGCGGGAGGGCGTTCTTC. It codes for CASSASGRAFF.

Details on this clonotype: The junction departs from the called germline gene at one end, perhaps through a read error. V gene TRBV7-7 combines with J gene TRBJ2-7; 11 bases fit TRBD1. Germline V gene sequence: CDR1 SSHAT, CDR2 FNYEAQ (reference sequence). The CDR3 runs 15 residues. The CDR3 is CASSPGTGGVYEQYF. The CDR3 region has the DNA TGTGCTAGCAGCCCCGGGACAGGGGGGGTATACGAGCAGTACTTC. The full variable domain, its missing parts supplied by reference TRBV7-7 and TRBJ2-7, is GAGVSQSPRYKVTKRGQDVTLRCDPISSHATLYWYQQALGQGPEFLTYFNYEAQPDKSGLPSDRFSAERPEGSISTLTIQRTEQRDSAMYRCASSPGTGGVYEQYFGPGTRLTVT.

The genes are TRBV27 and TRBJ2-7; a possible D gene is TRBD1 (5 bases). V was clipped by 7 bases and J by 8 bases, with 15 bases between them. CDR1 and CDR2 (germline): MNHEY, SMNVEV (reference sequence). The CDR3 is 12 residues long. The CDR3, as DNA: TGTGCCAGCACCATACCAGGGAACCAGCAGTACTTC. Protein: CASTIPGNQQYF.

This clonotype has a handful of counts. This chain uses TRBV5-1 with TRBJ2-1, with a tentative D call TRBD2 (5 bases). The germline V and J ends were trimmed by 0 bases and 1 base, with 8 bases remaining between them. The CDR3 has 15 residues. CDR1 SGHRS and CDR2 YFSETQ come from the germline V gene. CDR3 amino acids: CASSLARASYNEQFF. For the CDR3, the DNA is TGCGCCAGCAGCTTGGCGCGGGCGTCCTACAATGAGCAGTTCTTC.

This clonotype was seen many times. V gene TRBV20-1 combines with J gene TRBJ2-7; D is possibly TRBD1 (5 bases). CDR1 and CDR2 from the germline V gene are DFQATT and SNEGSKA (reference sequence). Trimming took 6 bases from V and 0 from J, leaving 9 bases between them. This CDR3 has 12 amino acids. CDR3 coding DNA: TGCAGTGCAGGGGCTGTCTCCTACGAGCAGTACTTC. Translating it yields CSAGAVSYEQYF.

This clonotype was found a few times. J is TRBJ2-7 and V is TRBV6-2 or TRBV6-3, with TRBD2 matching 10 bases. The V and J ends lost 6 bases and 4 bases, in that order; junction bases with no gene match: 9. Germline V lookup: CDR1 MNHEY, CDR2 SVGEGT. This CDR3 is 15 amino acids long. The DNA of the CDR3 is TGTGCCAGCAGCCTGCAGGGACTAGCGTCTTACGAGCAGTACTTC. This translates into CASSLQGLASYEQYF.

The chain couples TRBV4-2 to TRBJ1-1; 7 nucleotides line up with TRBD1. Trimming took 1 base from V and 1 from J; bases not matched to a gene: 9. The CDR3 length is 17 residues. CDR1 LGHNA and CDR2 YNFKEQ come from the germline V gene. The CDR3 here is CASSQVTLQGPNTEAFF. The DNA for the CDR3 is TGTGCCAGCAGCCAAGTCACCTTACAGGGGCCGAACACTGAAGCTTTCTTT.

This chain joins TRBV7-2 and TRBJ2-1, with 9 positions matching TRBD2. Trimming at V came to 1 base and at J to 8 bases, leaving 6 bases not matched to a gene. Germline V gene sequence: CDR1 SGHTA, CDR2 FQGNSA. The CDR3 totals 15 residues. The CDR3 protein is CASSLVLAGSYEQFF. In nucleotides, the CDR3 is TGTGCCAGCAGCTTAGTTCTAGCGGGGAGTTATGAGCAGTTCTTC.

V and J are TRBV29-1 and TRBJ2-7, with 10 bases aligning to TRBD1. The CDR3 length is 12 residues. The germline CDR1 and CDR2 sequences are SQVTM and ANQGSEA. J gave up 6 bases and V 7 bases, and 6 bases lay outside the gene matches. The DNA for the CDR3 is TGCAGCGCAGCCGGGACAGGGGTCGAGCAGTACTTC. Residues: CSAAGTGVEQYF.